The clone carrying this TCR beta chain was recorded a few times. The antigen is not known. The record originates from a study of cytomegalovirus exposure and HLA in healthy donors. Each donor was nominally healthy when sampled (though unrecorded immune exposures were likely). Researchers ran the PCR with 60 Vbeta and 13 Jbeta primers. Produced via immunoSEQ multiplex PCR; TCRdb's table is partial and in-frame only. The repertoire includes 65,000 or so clones, 62% of them detected once, and 2.5% to 3.5% sits in the top ten. Germline V lookup: CDR1 SGHTA, CDR2 FQGNSA. The ends were cut back, 2 bases at V and 0 bases at J, with 2 bases in the middle. The CDR3 sequence is 13 residues long. Study results and limitations: Near-uniform donor sequencing depth was presumed by presence/absence analyses. For most TCR beta V segments, an earlier analysis put the productive rate at about 87% or about 30% of the time.

This chain connects TRBV7-2 to TRBJ1-3; D is undetermined. Sequenced material: PBMCs. The clonotype comes from a man aged 25 to 40 in good health and CMV-seronegative. The CDR3 region has the DNA TGTGCCAGCAGCTTACACTCTGGAAACACCATATATTTT. Translating gives CASSLHSGNTIYF. Looking up the rest from reference TRBV7-2 and TRBJ1-3 gives the full variable domain: GAGVSQSPSNKVTEKGKDVELRCDPISGHTALYWYRQSLGQGLEFLIYFQGNSAPDKSGLPSDRFSAERTGGSVSTLTIQRTQQEDSAVYLCASSLHSGNTIYFGEGSWLTVV.